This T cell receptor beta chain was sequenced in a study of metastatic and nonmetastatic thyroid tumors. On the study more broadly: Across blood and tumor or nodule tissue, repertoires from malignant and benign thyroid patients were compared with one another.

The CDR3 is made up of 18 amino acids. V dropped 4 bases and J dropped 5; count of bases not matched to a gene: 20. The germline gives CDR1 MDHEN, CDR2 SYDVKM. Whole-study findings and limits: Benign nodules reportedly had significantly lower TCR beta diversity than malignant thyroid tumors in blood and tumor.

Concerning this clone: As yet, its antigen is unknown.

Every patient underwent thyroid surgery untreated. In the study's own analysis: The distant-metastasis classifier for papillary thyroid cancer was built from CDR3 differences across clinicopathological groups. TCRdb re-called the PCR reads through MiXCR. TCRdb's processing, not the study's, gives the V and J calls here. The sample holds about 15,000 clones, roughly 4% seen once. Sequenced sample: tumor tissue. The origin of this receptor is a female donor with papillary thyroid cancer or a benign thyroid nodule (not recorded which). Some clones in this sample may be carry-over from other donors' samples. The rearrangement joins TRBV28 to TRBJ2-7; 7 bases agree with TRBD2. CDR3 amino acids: CASSSIPLPGGPPNEQYF. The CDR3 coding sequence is TGTGCCAGCAGTTCTATACCCCTGCCGGGAGGCCCCCCTAACGAGCAGTACTTC.